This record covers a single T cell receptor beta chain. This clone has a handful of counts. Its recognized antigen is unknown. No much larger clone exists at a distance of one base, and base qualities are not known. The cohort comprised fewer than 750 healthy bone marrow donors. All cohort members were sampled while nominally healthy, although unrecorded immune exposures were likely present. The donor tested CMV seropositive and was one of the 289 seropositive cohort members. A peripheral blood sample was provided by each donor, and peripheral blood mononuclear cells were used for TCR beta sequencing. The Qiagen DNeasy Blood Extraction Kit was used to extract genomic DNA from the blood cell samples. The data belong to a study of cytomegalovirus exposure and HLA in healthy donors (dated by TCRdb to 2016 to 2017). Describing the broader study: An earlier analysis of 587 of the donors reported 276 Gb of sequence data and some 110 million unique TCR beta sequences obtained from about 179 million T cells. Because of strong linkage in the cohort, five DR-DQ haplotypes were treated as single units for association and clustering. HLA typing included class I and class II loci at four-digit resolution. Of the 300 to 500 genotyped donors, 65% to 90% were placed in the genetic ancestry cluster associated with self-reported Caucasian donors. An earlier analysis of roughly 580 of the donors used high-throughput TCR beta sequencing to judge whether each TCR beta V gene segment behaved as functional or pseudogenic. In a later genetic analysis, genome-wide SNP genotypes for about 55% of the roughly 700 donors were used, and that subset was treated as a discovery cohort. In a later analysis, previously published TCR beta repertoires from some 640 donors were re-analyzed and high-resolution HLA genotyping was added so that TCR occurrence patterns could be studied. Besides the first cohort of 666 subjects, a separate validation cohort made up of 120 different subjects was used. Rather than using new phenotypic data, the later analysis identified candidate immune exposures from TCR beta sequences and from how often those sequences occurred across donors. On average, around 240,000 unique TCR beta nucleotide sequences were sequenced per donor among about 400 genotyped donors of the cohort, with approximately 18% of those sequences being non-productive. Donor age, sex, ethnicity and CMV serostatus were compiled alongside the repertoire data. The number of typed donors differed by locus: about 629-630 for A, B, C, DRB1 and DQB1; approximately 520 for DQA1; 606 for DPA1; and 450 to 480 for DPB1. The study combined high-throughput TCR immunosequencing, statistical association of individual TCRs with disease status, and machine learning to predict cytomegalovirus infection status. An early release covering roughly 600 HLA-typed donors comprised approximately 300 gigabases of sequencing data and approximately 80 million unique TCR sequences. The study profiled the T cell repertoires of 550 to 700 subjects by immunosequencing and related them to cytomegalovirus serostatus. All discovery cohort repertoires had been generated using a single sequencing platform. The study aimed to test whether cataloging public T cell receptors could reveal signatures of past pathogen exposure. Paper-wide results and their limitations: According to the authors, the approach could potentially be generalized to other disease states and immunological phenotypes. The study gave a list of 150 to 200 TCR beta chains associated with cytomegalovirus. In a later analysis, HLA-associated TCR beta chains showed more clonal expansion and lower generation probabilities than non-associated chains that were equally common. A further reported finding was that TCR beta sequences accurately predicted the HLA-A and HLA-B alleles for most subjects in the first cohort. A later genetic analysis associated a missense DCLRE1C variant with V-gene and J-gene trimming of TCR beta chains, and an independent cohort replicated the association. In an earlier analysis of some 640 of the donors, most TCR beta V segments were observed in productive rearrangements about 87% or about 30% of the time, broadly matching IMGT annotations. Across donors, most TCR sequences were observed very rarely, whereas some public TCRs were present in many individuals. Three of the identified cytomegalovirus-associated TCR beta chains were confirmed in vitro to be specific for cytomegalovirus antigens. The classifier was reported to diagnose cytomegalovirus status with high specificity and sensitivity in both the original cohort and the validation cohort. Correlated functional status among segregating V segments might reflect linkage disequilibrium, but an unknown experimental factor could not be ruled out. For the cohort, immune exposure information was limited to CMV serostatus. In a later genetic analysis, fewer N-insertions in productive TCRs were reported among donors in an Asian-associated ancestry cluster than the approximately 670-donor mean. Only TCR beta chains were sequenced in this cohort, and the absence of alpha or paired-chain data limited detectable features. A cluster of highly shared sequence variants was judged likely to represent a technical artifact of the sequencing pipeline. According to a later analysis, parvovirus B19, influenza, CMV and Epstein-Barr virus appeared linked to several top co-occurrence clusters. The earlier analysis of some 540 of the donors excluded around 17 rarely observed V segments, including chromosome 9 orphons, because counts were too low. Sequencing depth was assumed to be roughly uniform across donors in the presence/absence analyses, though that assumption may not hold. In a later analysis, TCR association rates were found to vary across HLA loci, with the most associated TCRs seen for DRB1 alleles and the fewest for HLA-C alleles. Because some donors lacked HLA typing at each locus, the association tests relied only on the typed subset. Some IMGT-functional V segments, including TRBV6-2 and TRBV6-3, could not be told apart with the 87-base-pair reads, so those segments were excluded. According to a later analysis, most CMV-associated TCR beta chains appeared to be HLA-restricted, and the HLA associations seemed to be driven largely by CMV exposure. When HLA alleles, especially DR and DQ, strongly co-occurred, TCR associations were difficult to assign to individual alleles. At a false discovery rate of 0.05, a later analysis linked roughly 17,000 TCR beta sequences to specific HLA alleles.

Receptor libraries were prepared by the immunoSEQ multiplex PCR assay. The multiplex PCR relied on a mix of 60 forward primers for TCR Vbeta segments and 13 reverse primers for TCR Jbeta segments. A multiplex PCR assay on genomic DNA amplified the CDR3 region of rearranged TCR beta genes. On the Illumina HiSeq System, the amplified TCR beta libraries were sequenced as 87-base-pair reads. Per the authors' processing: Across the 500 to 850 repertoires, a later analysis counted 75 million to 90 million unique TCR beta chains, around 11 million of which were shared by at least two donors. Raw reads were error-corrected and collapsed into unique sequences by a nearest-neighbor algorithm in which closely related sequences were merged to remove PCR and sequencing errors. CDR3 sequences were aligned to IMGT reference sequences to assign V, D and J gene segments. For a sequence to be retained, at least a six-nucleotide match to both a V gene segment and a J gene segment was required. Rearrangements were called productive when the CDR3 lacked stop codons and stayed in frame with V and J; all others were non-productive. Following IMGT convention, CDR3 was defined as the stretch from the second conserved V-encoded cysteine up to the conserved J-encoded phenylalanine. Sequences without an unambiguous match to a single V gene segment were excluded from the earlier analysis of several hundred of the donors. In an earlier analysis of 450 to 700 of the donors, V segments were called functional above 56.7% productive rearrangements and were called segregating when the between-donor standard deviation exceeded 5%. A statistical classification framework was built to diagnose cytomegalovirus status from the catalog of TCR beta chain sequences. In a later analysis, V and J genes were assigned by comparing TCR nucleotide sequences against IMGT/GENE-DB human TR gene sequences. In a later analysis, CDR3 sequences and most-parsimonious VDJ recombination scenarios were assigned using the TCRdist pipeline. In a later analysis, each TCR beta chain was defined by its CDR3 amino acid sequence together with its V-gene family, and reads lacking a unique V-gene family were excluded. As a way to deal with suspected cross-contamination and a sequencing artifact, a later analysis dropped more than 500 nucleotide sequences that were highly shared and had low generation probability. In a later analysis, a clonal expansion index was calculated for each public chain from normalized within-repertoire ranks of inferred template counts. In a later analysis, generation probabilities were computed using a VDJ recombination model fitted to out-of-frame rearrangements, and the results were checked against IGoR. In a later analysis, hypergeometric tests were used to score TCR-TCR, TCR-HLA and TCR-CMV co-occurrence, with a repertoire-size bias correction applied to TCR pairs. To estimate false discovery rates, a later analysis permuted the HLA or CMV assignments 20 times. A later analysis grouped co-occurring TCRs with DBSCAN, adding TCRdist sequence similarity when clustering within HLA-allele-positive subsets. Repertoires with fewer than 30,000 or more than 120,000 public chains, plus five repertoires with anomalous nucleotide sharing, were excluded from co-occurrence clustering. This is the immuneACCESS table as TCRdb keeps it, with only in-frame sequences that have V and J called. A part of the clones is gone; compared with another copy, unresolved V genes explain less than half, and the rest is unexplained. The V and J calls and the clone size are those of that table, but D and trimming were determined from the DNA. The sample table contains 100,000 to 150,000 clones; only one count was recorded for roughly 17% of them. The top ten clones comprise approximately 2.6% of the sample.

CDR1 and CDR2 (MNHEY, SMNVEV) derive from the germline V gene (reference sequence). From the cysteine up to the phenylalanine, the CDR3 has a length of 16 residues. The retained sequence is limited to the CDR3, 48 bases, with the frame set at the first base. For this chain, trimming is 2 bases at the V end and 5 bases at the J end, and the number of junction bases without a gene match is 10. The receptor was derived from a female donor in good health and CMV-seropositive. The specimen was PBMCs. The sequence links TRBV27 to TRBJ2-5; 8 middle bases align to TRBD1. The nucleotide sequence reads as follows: TGTGCCAGCAGTTTACAGGGGGCGGGCCAAACGGAGACCCAGTACTTC. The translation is CASSLQGAGQTETQYF.